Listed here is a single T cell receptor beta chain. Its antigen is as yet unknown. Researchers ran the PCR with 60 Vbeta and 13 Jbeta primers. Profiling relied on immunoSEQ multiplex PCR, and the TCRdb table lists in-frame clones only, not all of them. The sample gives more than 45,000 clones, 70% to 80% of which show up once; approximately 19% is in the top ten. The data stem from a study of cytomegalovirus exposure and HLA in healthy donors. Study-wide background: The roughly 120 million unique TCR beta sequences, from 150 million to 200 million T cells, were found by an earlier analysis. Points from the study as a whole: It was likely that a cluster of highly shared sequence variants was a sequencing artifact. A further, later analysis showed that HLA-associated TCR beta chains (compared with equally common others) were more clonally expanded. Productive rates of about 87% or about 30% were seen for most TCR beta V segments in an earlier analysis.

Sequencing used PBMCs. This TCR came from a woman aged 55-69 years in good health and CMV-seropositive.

CDR3 in amino acids: CASSLTAYQPQHF. CDR3 DNA: TGTGCCAGCAGCTTGACCGCGTATCAGCCCCAGCATTTT. V and J are TRBV5-5 and TRBJ1-5; no definite D call. Looked up from germline, CDR1 is SGHKS and CDR2 is YYEKEE (reference sequence). V was clipped by 1 base and J by 5 bases, with 7 bases between them. This CDR3 has 13 residues.